A single sample is the source of the 32 T cell receptor beta chains below, sequenced in a study of cytomegalovirus exposure and HLA in healthy donors. The PCR contained 60 Vbeta and 13 Jbeta primers. TCRdb's table, derived via immunoSEQ multiplex PCR, lists solely in-frame clones and lacks some. The sample carries 150,000 to 200,000 clones, around 83% recorded once. Material: PBMCs. Receptors were obtained from a man aged 45-65 years in good health and CMV-seropositive.

The chain has TRBV19 and TRBJ2-7; 8 nucleotides line up with TRBD2. Germline V gives CDR1 LNHDA, CDR2 SQIVND (reference sequence). After removal of 1 base from V and 3 bases from J, the junction contained 5 bases not matched to a gene. The CDR3 is 15 amino acids. CDR3 nucleotides: TGTGCCAGTAGTATAGGAAGCGGGGGTTACTACGAGCAGTACTTC. Translating it yields CASSIGSGGYYEQYF.

This clone was detected a few times. The V call is TRBV7-9, the J call TRBJ2-1, with D unresolved. The CDR3 is made up of 12 amino acids. The ends were cut back, 5 bases at V and 7 bases at J, with 9 bases in the middle. The germline V gene has CDR1 SEHNR and CDR2 FQNEAQ (reference sequence). CDR3 sequence (DNA): TGTGCCAGCAGCCTCCGCGATAATGAGCAGTTCTTC. Translating it yields CASSLRDNEQFF.

The chain uses TRBV27 and TRBJ1-2; a weak D match, TRBD1 (6 bases). CDR1 MNHEY and CDR2 SMNVEV come from the germline V gene (reference sequence). This CDR3 is 14 amino acids long. V lost 6 bases and J 0 bases, leaving 11 bases between the germline ends. The CDR3 region has the DNA TGTGCCAGCAGGTTAGGGGGGGCTAACTATGGCTACACCTTC. Translation gives CASRLGGANYGYTF.

The chain links TRBV15 to TRBJ1-3; D might be TRBD1 (6 bases). The CDR3 consists of 18 residues. Germline loops: CDR1 LNHNV, CDR2 YYDKDF (reference sequence). V dropped 0 bases and J dropped 2 bases, with 17 bases sitting between them. The CDR3: CATSRDPRDKDAGNTIYF. The CDR3 DNA reads as TGTGCCACCAGCAGAGATCCCCGGGACAAAGATGCTGGAAACACCATATATTTT.

Only one count was recorded for this clone. The genes are TRBV9 and TRBJ2-1, with D maybe TRBD1 (5 bases). V was pared by 0 bases and J by 5 bases, with 12 bases between. Germline V gene lookup returns CDR1 SGDLS and CDR2 YYNGEE. This CDR3 spans 15 amino acids. The CDR3: CASSVGGHPDNEQFF. The CDR3 nucleotides are TGTGCCAGCAGCGTAGGGGGCCACCCCGACAATGAGCAGTTCTTC.

The chain links TRBV12-5 to TRBJ2-4, with a possible D match to TRBD2 (6 bases). The V end lost 1 base, the J end lost 4 bases, and 14 bases lay between the germline ends. The CDR3 sequence is 16 residues long. The germline gives CDR1 LGHNT, CDR2 FRNRAP. For the CDR3, the DNA is TGTGCTAGTGGTTTGGGGAGGGACTGGGAAAAAAACATTCAGTACTTC. It yields the protein CASGLGRDWEKNIQYF.

The V gene is TRBV2, the J gene TRBJ1-3; a weak D match, TRBD1 (6 bases). CDR1 SNHLY and CDR2 FYNNEI come from the germline V gene. Trimming removed 4 bases from V and 2 bases from J, with 12 bases in between. The length of the CDR3 is 15 residues. This CDR3 is CASSGGTHTGNTIYF. As DNA, the CDR3 is TGTGCCAGCAGTGGTGGGACACATACTGGAAACACCATATATTTT.

On this clone itself: One junction end does not reproduce the germline sequence, and a read error may be involved. The chain recombines TRBV7-9 with TRBJ2-1; TRBD1 matches at 7 bases. Germline CDR1 is SEHNR and CDR2 is FQNEAQ (reference sequence). The CDR3 covers 13 residues. The CDR3, as DNA: TGTTCCAGCAGCTCTCAGGGGGTAGGGTCATTGTTCTTC. The encoded protein is CSSSSQGVGSLFF. The whole variable domain, remainder taken from reference TRBV7-9 and TRBJ2-1, is DTGVSQNPRHKITKRGQNVTFRCDPISEHNRLYWYRQTLGQGPEFLTYFQNEAQLEKSRLLSDRFSAERPKGSFSTLEIQRTEQGDSAMYLCSSSSQGVGSLFFGPGTRLTVL.

The rearrangement links TRBV5-4 to TRBJ2-1; the D gene is possibly TRBD1 (7 bases). V dropped 0 bases and J dropped 4 bases, with 17 bases sitting between them. CDR3 length: 17 amino acids. Germline V gene data show CDR1 as SGHNT and CDR2 as YYREEE (reference sequence). CDR3 bases: TGTGCCAGCAGCTTGGCCGGAGGGGGCCGAAGGTACAATGAGCAGTTCTTC. It specifies CASSLAGGGRRYNEQFF.

The V and J genes are TRBV5-1 and TRBJ2-2; 10 bases fit TRBD1. The V gene end was trimmed by 2 bases and the J gene end by 4 bases; junction bases not matched to a gene: 5. The CDR3 has 16 residues. Germline loops: CDR1 SGHRS, CDR2 YFSETQ. Written as DNA, the CDR3 is TGCGCCAGCAGCTTTGACAGGGGGCGTCTCACCGGGGAGCTGTTTTTT. Amino acids: CASSFDRGRLTGELFF.

The CDR3 region is CASSLYGGEGQPQHF. Here the CDR3 DNA reads TGTGCCAGCTCCCTGTACGGGGGGGAGGGTCAGCCCCAGCATTTT. The gene calls are TRBV28 and TRBJ1-5, with D perhaps TRBD1 (5 bases). Germline CDR1 and CDR2: MDHEN and SYDVKM. V shed 8 bases and J shed 6 bases, with 20 bases lying between them. The CDR3 length is 15 residues.

The genes are TRBV19 and TRBJ2-2; 10 nucleotides match TRBD1. V lost 4 bases to trimming and J lost 1 base; unmatched junction nucleotides: 9. Germline CDR1 is LNHDA and CDR2 is SQIVND (reference sequence). CDR3 length equals 18 residues. CDR3 bases: TGTGCCAGTAGTACTTTCCGGGACAGGGGAGGGAACACCGGGGAGCTGTTTTTT. As protein: CASSTFRDRGGNTGELFF.

V and J are TRBV2 and TRBJ1-2, with 10 bases fitting TRBD1. The germline CDR1 and CDR2 sequences are SNHLY and FYNNEI. There are 13 residues in the CDR3. V was pared by 3 bases and J by 7 bases, with 2 bases of the junction left unmatched. The CDR3 reads CASSERTGGGYTF. CDR3 coding DNA: TGTGCCAGCAGTGAGCGGACAGGGGGTGGCTACACCTTC.

The V gene is TRBV5-1, the J gene TRBJ2-3, with 9 bases lining up with TRBD2. The germline V gene encodes CDR1 SGHRS and CDR2 YFSETQ. After removal of 0 bases from V and 0 bases from J, the junction contained 11 bases not matched to a gene. This CDR3 has 19 residues. CDR3 residues: CASSLEPQGLATSTDTQYF. The CDR3, as DNA: TGCGCCAGCAGCTTGGAACCACAAGGACTAGCGACTAGCACAGATACGCAGTATTTT.

The rearrangement uses TRBV6-6 and TRBJ1-4; 10 bases map to TRBD1. The CDR3 is 16 amino acids. Looked up from germline, CDR1 is MNHNY and CDR2 is SVGAGI (reference sequence). J lost 8 bases, V lost 0 bases, and 6 bases had no gene match. CDR3 sequence: CASSYSGTGDMEKLFF. For the CDR3, the DNA is TGTGCCAGCAGTTACTCCGGGACAGGGGACATGGAAAAACTGTTTTTT.

The rearrangement links TRBV6-1 to TRBJ2-5, with D tentatively TRBD1 (5 bases). V was pared by 2 bases and J by 5 bases, with 9 bases between. There are 13 residues in the CDR3. Germline loops: CDR1 MNHNS, CDR2 SASEGT. CDR3 nucleotides: TGTGCCAGCAGTGAAACTTGGGGCGAGACCCAGTACTTC. Protein: CASSETWGETQYF.

The rearrangement uses TRBV9 and TRBJ2-5, with TRBD1 matching over 8 bases. CDR3 length equals 14 residues. Germline assignment: CDR1 SGDLS and CDR2 YYNGEE. The J segment lost 4 bases and the V segment lost 4 bases, leaving 6 bases of the junction unmatched. This CDR3 reads CASSLQGGRETQYF. In nucleotides, the CDR3 is TGTGCCAGCAGCCTACAGGGGGGTAGAGAGACCCAGTACTTC.

The genes are TRBV19 and TRBJ1-2; 7 nucleotides align to TRBD1. Trimming removed 4 bases from V and 7 bases from J; junction bases left unmatched: 21. The CDR3 extends over 18 amino acids. Germline assignment: CDR1 LNHDA and CDR2 SQIVND (reference sequence). CDR3 amino acids: CASSTLGIPGQHKGGYTF. In DNA form, the CDR3 reads TGTGCCAGTAGTACCCTTGGGATCCCGGGACAGCATAAGGGTGGCTACACCTTC.

The V call is TRBV9, the J call TRBJ2-2, with D uncertain. V dropped 7 bases and J dropped 0 bases, with 7 bases sitting between them. The CDR3 has 13 amino acids. The germline V gene encodes CDR1 SGDLS and CDR2 YYNGEE. This CDR3 is CASQTSNTGELFF. The DNA for the CDR3 is TGTGCCAGCCAGACATCGAACACCGGGGAGCTGTTTTTT. The full variable domain, with the rest looked up from reference TRBV9 and TRBJ2-2, is DSGVTQTPKHLITATGQRVTLRCSPRSGDLSVYWYQQSLDQGLQFLIQYYNGEERAKGNILERFSAQQFPDLHSELNLSSLELGDSALYFCASQTSNTGELFFGEGSRLTVL.

The genes are TRBV15 and TRBJ1-1; D uncertain. CDR1 and CDR2 from the germline V gene are LNHNV and YYDKDF (reference sequence). The CDR3 is 14 residues long. The V and J ends lost 0 bases and 5 bases respectively, with 10 bases between them. CDR3 sequence reads: CATSRERARTEAFF. CDR3 bases: TGTGCCACCAGCAGAGAGAGGGCTAGGACTGAAGCTTTCTTT.

A note on this clone: The germline gene is not matched at one end of the junction; a read error may be the cause. The chain joins TRBV7-7 to TRBJ2-5; maybe TRBD1 (5 bases). From germline, CDR1 is SSHAT and CDR2 FNYEAQ (reference sequence). The CDR3 extends over 14 amino acids. The CDR3 reads CASSRVQGGETQYF. The CDR3 bases are TGTGCTAGCAGCAGAGTCCAGGGTGGCGAGACCCAGTACTTC.

This clone was counted once. The chain is built from TRBV19 and TRBJ1-5; a weak D match, TRBD1 (5 bases). The CDR3 extends over 16 amino acids. Germline V lookup: CDR1 LNHDA, CDR2 SQIVND (reference sequence). V shed 3 bases and J shed 1 base, with 13 bases lying between them. The CDR3 region is CASSMGRGRSNQPQHF. CDR3 sequence (DNA): TGTGCCAGTAGTATGGGAAGGGGTAGAAGCAATCAGCCCCAGCATTTT.

This rearrangement joins TRBV7-9 to TRBJ1-2; D gene unclear. The ends were cut back, 5 bases at V and 8 bases at J, with 15 bases in the middle. The CDR3 has 13 amino acids. Germline V gives CDR1 SEHNR, CDR2 FQNEAQ (reference sequence). As DNA, the CDR3 is TGTGCCAGCAGCCCCCCGGGAATGGGAGGCTACACCTTC. Translating it yields CASSPPGMGGYTF.

In this sample, this clone turned up a few times. The junction departs from the called germline gene at one end, perhaps through a read error. The J gene is TRBJ1-1, the V gene TRBV5-5, with a weak D call TRBD1 (6 bases). Per the germline V gene, CDR1 is SGHKS and CDR2 is YYEKEE (reference sequence). This CDR3 comprises 15 residues. The CDR3 DNA follows: TGTGCCAGCAGTTTGGACAGCCGTCCGAACACTGAAGCTTTCTTT. Protein product: CASSLDSRPNTEAFF.

The V gene is TRBV27, the J gene TRBJ1-1; D is undetermined. The germline gives CDR1 MNHEY, CDR2 SMNVEV (reference sequence). This CDR3 has 13 residues. V was pared by 6 bases and J by 5 bases, with 13 bases between. The CDR3 nucleotides are TGTGCCAGCAGCCAGAGCGTCGTTACTGAAGCTTTCTTT. Its protein is CASSQSVVTEAFF.

The chain employs TRBV5-1 and TRBJ1-1, with D unresolved. Trimming left V 4 bases short and J 2 bases short, with 15 bases between. CDR3 length: 15 residues. CDR1 SGHRS and CDR2 YFSETQ come from the germline V gene. CDR3 coding DNA: TGCGCCAGCAGCGCGGGATCCAGCTCCAACACTGAAGCTTTCTTT. This gives the protein CASSAGSSSNTEAFF.

The chain has TRBV5-6 and TRBJ2-1, with 7 bases matching TRBD2. The CDR3 is 14 residues long. CDR1 and CDR2 (germline): SGHDT, YYEEEE. With V trimmed by 3 bases and J by 8 bases, 8 bases remained unmatched. The CDR3, as DNA: TGTGCCAGCAGCTATCTGGCGGGAGTCTATGAGCAGTTCTTC. As protein: CASSYLAGVYEQFF.

This clone has only one observation. The rearrangement uses TRBV5-1 and TRBJ2-3; the match to TRBD1 covers 8 bases. The V gene end was trimmed by 5 bases and the J gene end by 3 bases; junction bases not matched to a gene: 5. CDR3 length: 14 amino acids. Germline CDR1 SGHRS, CDR2 YFSETQ. This CDR3 reads CASSSRQGTDTQYF. The CDR3 DNA sequence: TGCGCCAGCAGTTCCCGACAGGGGACAGATACGCAGTATTTT.

As regards this clone: The junction shows a germline mismatch at one end, possibly a read error. V and J are TRBV6-5 and TRBJ1-1; D is ambiguous. CDR3 length: 13 residues. CDR1 and CDR2 (germline): MNHEY, SVGAGI. CDR3 nucleotide sequence: TGTGCCAGCAGTTACTCATCCGACACCGAAGCTTTCTTT. Its translation: CASSYSSDTEAFF.

This sequence joins TRBV5-1 and TRBJ1-3; 7 positions agree with TRBD1. Looked up from germline, CDR1 is SGHRS and CDR2 is YFSETQ. V dropped 6 bases and J dropped 2; count of bases not matched to a gene: 5. The CDR3 has 14 residues. CDR3 in DNA: TGCGCCAGCACCTCTACAGGGGCTGGAAACACCATATATTTT. This gives the protein CASTSTGAGNTIYF.

The genes are TRBV27 and TRBJ1-2, with D possibly matching TRBD1 (6 bases). The ends were cut back, 4 bases at V and 1 base at J, with 10 bases in the middle. CDR3 size: 14 residues. The germline gives CDR1 MNHEY, CDR2 SMNVEV (reference sequence). The CDR3 loop reads CASSYGRGNYGYTF. The DNA of the CDR3 is TGTGCCAGCAGTTACGGCAGGGGTAACTATGGCTACACCTTC.

This sequence joins TRBV19 and TRBJ1-1; D perhaps matches TRBD1 (5 bases). CDR1 and CDR2 from the germline V gene are LNHDA and SQIVND (reference sequence). V was shortened by 8 bases and J by 0 bases, with 22 bases between the two germline ends. The CDR3 has 17 residues. The CDR3 bases are TGTGCCAGTGGTGGCGGGAAGGGGATTGTGATGAACACTGAAGCTTTCTTT. Translation: CASGGGKGIVMNTEAFF.